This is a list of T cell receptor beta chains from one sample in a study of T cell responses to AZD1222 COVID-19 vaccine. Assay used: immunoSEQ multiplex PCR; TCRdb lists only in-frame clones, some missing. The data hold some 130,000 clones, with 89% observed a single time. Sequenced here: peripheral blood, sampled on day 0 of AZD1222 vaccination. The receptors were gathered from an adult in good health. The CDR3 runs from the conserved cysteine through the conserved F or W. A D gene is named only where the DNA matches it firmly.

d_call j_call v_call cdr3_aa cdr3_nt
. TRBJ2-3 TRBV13 CASSLTTEPFTDTQYF TGTGCCAGCAGCTTAACAACAGAACCCTTCACAGATACGCAGTATTTT
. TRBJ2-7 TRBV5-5 CASSLEYEQYF TGTGCCAGCAGCTTGGAGTACGAGCAGTACTTC
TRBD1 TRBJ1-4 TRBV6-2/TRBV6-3 CASSPTGRTEKLFF TGTGCCAGCAGTCCGACAGGGCGAACTGAAAAACTGTTTTTT
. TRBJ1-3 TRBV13 CASSYGNTIYF TGTGCCAGCAGCTACGGAAACACCATATATTTT
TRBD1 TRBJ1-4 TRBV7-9 CASSDGTGDEKLFF TGTGCCAGCAGCGACGGGACAGGGGATGAAAAACTGTTTTTT
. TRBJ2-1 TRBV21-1 CASAPGGDRASEQFF TGTGCCAGCGCCCCAGGTGGGGACAGGGCAAGTGAGCAGTTCTTC
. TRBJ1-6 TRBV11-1 CASSPTVYNSPLHF TGTGCCAGCAGCCCGACGGTTTATAATTCACCCCTCCACTTT
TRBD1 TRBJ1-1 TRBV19 CASSITGQVSTEAFF TGTGCCAGTAGTATCACCGGACAGGTGAGCACTGAAGCTTTCTTT
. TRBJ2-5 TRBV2 CASIPRAMETQYF TGTGCCAGCATCCCCCGGGCTATGGAGACCCAGTACTTC
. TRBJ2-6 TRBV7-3 CASSLNGAGTGANVLTF TGTGCCAGCAGCTTAAATGGGGCAGGCACTGGGGCCAACGTCCTGACTTTC
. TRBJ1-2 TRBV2 CASSFLPGGYTF TGTGCCAGCAGCTTTCTACCCGGGGGCTACACCTTC